The clone carrying this TCR beta chain was counted a single time. Its antigen is unknown. The entry originates in a study of graft-versus-host responses after intestinal transplantation. This CDR3 contains 13 residues. V lost 6 bases, J lost 3 bases, and 11 bases lay in between. Germline-derived CDR1 and CDR2 are SNHLY and FYNNEI. Here immunoSEQ multiplex PCR was the method, and the copy in TCRdb shows in-frame clones only, minus some. The sample shows 40,000 to 55,000 clones, roughly nine tenths of them seen only once. The material was unstimulated CD4+ T cells sorted from spleen or lymph node cells, obtained before transplant. The chain is built from TRBV2 and TRBJ1-1; D remains ambiguous. The TCR comes from a human donor who was the organ donor for an intestinal transplant. CDR3 nucleotides: TGTGCCAGCAGACACGAGAGGGACACTGAAGCTTTCTTT. It yields the protein CASRHERDTEAFF.